This TCR beta chain was sequenced in a study of blood T cell repertoires in COVID-19 (dated by TCRdb to between 2020 and 2021). Concerning the study at large: Collaborator samples came from the United States, Italy and Spain and covered acute and convalescent phases of COVID-19. The prospective study material was composed of cDNA or gDNA derived from T cells, B-cell-depleted T cells, or PBMCs. Subjects who had been exposed to COVID-19, were actively infected with it, or had recovered from it provided the deeply sampled blood TCRbeta repertoires that made up the dataset. The repertoires were released in a freely available public database intended as a resource for research on the immune response to SARS-CoV-2. The samples were drawn from the first 160 participants of the ongoing ImmuneRACE study and from 950 to 1,500 subjects provided by 6 global collaborators. Sample metadata almost always included a de-identified subject ID, COVID-19 status, age in years and sex. Where available, HLA class I and class II types were obtained from metadata supplied by the sample provider rather than from assay-based typing. The investigation overall reported the following: The quantity of clinical and demographic metadata differed by source and by participant and was supplied without curation.

This clone has more than one count but fewer than ten. Its antigen is not yet known. Per-base quality was not reported, and no clone a single base away is much larger than it. Whole blood was collected in K2EDTA tubes by collaborating institutions according to the institutions' own protocols. For TCRbeta analysis, collaborators shipped samples as frozen whole blood, isolated PBMCs, or DNA extracted from either of those sample types. Trimming removed 6 bases from V and 0 bases from J; the gene matches leave 4 bases unexplained. The cysteine opens and the phenylalanine closes a CDR3 of 14 amino acids. Only the CDR3 region is kept as DNA, spanning 42 bases read in frame from base 1. Per the germline V gene, SGHDT is the CDR1 and YYEEEE is the CDR2. The immunoSEQ Assay, a bias-controlled multiplex PCR, was used to amplify TCRbeta CDR3 regions from genomic DNA. The original methods were these. Nucleated cell counts per sample were estimated from amplification of reference gene primers within the assay. To quantify the absolute abundance of each unique TCRbeta CDR3 rearrangement, sequence reads were collapsed and filtered. For each sample, productive Simpson clonality was calculated by taking the square root of Simpson's diversity index across productive rearrangements. TCRdb took this table from immuneACCESS and kept in-frame rearrangements with V and J called. Such tables lack part of the clones; where checked against another copy, unresolved V genes explain under half of the gap, and the rest is unexplained. That table is the source of V, J and clone size, and D and trimming were worked out from the DNA. The sample yields fewer than 200,000 clones; approximately 74% were counted once. The ten largest clonotypes hold less than 3% of the sample.

The origin of this receptor is a woman of 80 years or more with acute or convalescent COVID-19. The sequence joins TRBV5-6 to TRBJ1-1; TRBD1 matches 8 bases in the middle. The sample comprised peripheral blood. The DNA sequence is given as TGTGCCAGCACCCTGACAGGGGTGAACACTGAAGCTTTCTTT. Protein translation: CASTLTGVNTEAFF.